What follows are 26 T cell receptor beta chains derived from one specimen sequenced in a study of T cell repertoires in cytomegalovirus infection. One entry per CDR3 protein results from TCRdb running MiXCR on the reads. The profile shows around 550,000 distinct CDR3 sequences, approximately 26% of them singletons. The sample consisted of PBMCs. Receptors were obtained from a human donor in good health (CMV status not recorded). Some clones in this sample may be carry-over from other donors' samples.

This clonotype was seen only a few times. This chain connects TRBV6-6 to TRBJ1-2; 9 bases are shared with TRBD1. The CDR3 has 16 amino acids. V lost 6 bases and J lost 4; bases outside the gene matches: 12. Germline V lookup: CDR1 MNHNY, CDR2 SVGAGI (reference sequence). CDR3 protein: CASSAIKGQGGYGYTF. CDR3 sequence (DNA): TGTGCCAGCAGCGCTATTAAGGGACAGGGAGGCTATGGCTACACCTTC.

The rearrangement joins TRBV6-2 or TRBV6-3 to TRBJ1-1; D possibly corresponds to TRBD1 (6 bases). This CDR3 spans 13 amino acids. The germline V and J ends were trimmed by 6 bases and 8 bases, with 16 bases remaining between them. Germline V gives CDR1 MNHEY, CDR2 SVGEGT. In DNA form, the CDR3 reads TGTGCCAGCAGCAGGACAGCCGCCCCAGAAGCTTTCTTT. Protein product: CASSRTAAPEAFF.

The chain recombines TRBV27 with TRBJ1-1; D is possibly TRBD1 (5 bases). The CDR3 has 14 residues. Trimming stripped 5 bases from V and 4 bases from J, with 14 bases between. Germline V gives CDR1 MNHEY, CDR2 SMNVEV (reference sequence). The CDR3 bases are TGTGCCAGCAGTCAACGACCTAGGGGCACTGAAGCTTTCTTT. Translation gives CASSQRPRGTEAFF.

The chain recombines TRBV19 with TRBJ1-1, with D perhaps TRBD1 (5 bases). Germline V gene lookup returns CDR1 LNHDA and CDR2 SQIVND (reference sequence). This CDR3 is built from 16 residues. Trimming removed 2 bases at V and 4 bases at J, with 17 bases between. The CDR3 sequence is CASSIILRGRITEAFF. CDR3 in DNA: TGTGCCAGTAGTATAATTCTCCGGGGGAGGATCACTGAAGCTTTCTTT.

This clonotype was detected ten times or more. V gene TRBV7-2 combines with J gene TRBJ2-2; weak D call: TRBD1 (6 bases). This CDR3 comprises 14 residues. Germline CDR1 reads SGHTA; CDR2 reads FQGNSA. V lost 3 bases and J 6 bases, leaving 11 bases between the germline ends. The CDR3 protein is CASSFWGRAGELFF. Written as DNA, the CDR3 is TGTGCCAGCAGCTTTTGGGGGCGCGCCGGGGAGCTGTTTTTT.

The chain is built from TRBV29-1 and TRBJ1-5, with D uncertain. Trimming cost V 5 bases and J 2 bases, with 10 bases left between them. There are 13 residues in the CDR3. The germline V gene has CDR1 SQVTM and CDR2 ANQGSEA. This chain's CDR3 is CSVSRDGNQPQHF. The CDR3 coding sequence is TGCAGCGTTTCCCGAGACGGCAATCAGCCCCAGCATTTT.

The chain is built from TRBV4-2 and TRBJ1-4; unclear D gene. This CDR3 spans 15 amino acids. Germline V gene lookup returns CDR1 LGHNA and CDR2 YNFKEQ. V lost 2 bases and J lost 7, with 14 bases in between. CDR3 in amino acids: CASSQPLNTGEKLFF. The CDR3 DNA follows: TGTGCCAGCAGCCAACCGCTTAACACGGGTGAAAAACTGTTTTTT.

In its sample, this clonotype was seen a few times. The chain is built from TRBV19 and TRBJ2-1, with D unclear. Deletions cut 7 bases from V and 9 bases from J, with 10 bases between. CDR1 and CDR2 from the germline V gene are LNHDA and SQIVND (reference sequence). The CDR3 loop spans 11 amino acids. The chain's CDR3 is CASIQGGEQFF. The CDR3 DNA follows: TGTGCCAGTATTCAAGGCGGTGAGCAGTTCTTC.

This clonotype was picked up many times. CDR3 region: CASSFLRRDGSMNTEAFF. The CDR3 DNA follows: TGTGCCAGCAGCTTTTTAAGGAGGGACGGAAGTATGAACACTGAAGCTTTCTTT. The chain combines TRBV7-8 with TRBJ1-1; D may be TRBD1 (5 bases). CDR3 length: 18 residues. CDR1 SGHVS and CDR2 FQNEAQ come from the germline V gene. With 3 bases removed from V and 0 bases from J, the gap between germline ends came to 20 bases.

V is TRBV29-1 and J is TRBJ1-2; D not certain. The ends were cut back, 4 bases at V and 7 bases at J, with 10 bases in the middle. This CDR3 region has 11 residues. The germline CDR1 and CDR2 sequences are SQVTM and ANQGSEA. CDR3 protein: CSVAREPGYTF. The CDR3 nucleotides are TGCAGCGTTGCCCGGGAGCCTGGCTACACCTTC. The whole variable domain, remainder taken from reference TRBV29-1 and TRBJ1-2, is SAVISQKPSRDICQRGTSLTIQCQVDSQVTMMFWYRQQPGQSLTLIATANQGSEATYESGFVIDKFPISRPNLTFSTLTVSNMSPEDSSIYLCSVAREPGYTFGSGTRLTVV.

The table lists this clonotype with a few counts. This chain connects TRBV4-1 to TRBJ2-5; D might be TRBD1 or TRBD2, each matching 6 bases. V lost 1 base and J lost 2, with 11 bases in between. Germline lookup yields CDR1 MGHRA and CDR2 YSYEKL. CDR3 length: 15 amino acids. The CDR3 coding sequence is TGCGCCAGCAGCCAAGGGGTAGGGGGGCAAGAGACCCAGTACTTC. It yields the protein CASSQGVGGQETQYF.

This clonotype was seen more than once but under ten times. Here the CDR3 DNA reads TGTGCCAGCATTGGCCAGGGCGGCTCCTACAATGAGCAGTTCTTC. Its protein is CASIGQGGSYNEQFF. The chain uses TRBV28 and TRBJ2-1; maybe TRBD1 (5 bases). Germline loops: CDR1 MDHEN, CDR2 SYDVKM. Deletions cut 7 bases from V and 0 bases from J, with 13 bases between. This CDR3 spans 15 amino acids.

The chain links TRBV4-1 to TRBJ2-2; 11 bases align to TRBD2. Germline CDR1 and CDR2: MGHRA and YSYEKL. The CDR3 runs 18 residues. The V and J ends lost 0 bases and 4 bases, in that order; junction bases with no gene match: 7. The DNA of the CDR3 is TGCGCCAGCAGCCAAGATGGGGGACTAGCGGTTGGCACCGGGGAGCTGTTTTTT. This translates into CASSQDGGLAVGTGELFF.

The CDR3 DNA sequence: TGTGCCAGCAGTTTATTGCATGCGATTCAGTACTTC. Amino acids: CASSLLHAIQYF. This chain uses TRBV12-3 or TRBV12-4 with TRBJ2-4; D unclear. Trimming removed 2 bases at V and 10 bases at J, with 9 bases between. The CDR3 length is 12 residues.

The V gene is TRBV7-3, the J gene TRBJ2-1, with TRBD2 identical over 12 bases. V was clipped by 1 base and J by 2 bases; unmatched bases: 3. Germline-derived CDR1 and CDR2 are SGHTA and FQGTGA. The CDR3 has 17 residues. This CDR3 reads CASSLKASGGAYNEQFF. The CDR3 DNA is TGTGCCAGCAGCTTAAAGGCTAGCGGGGGGGCCTACAATGAGCAGTTCTTC.

The V call is TRBV19, the J call TRBJ1-2; 7 nucleotides agree with TRBD1. V was pared by 4 bases and J by 4 bases, with 9 bases of the junction left unmatched. The CDR3 contains 15 residues. Germline CDR1 LNHDA, CDR2 SQIVND (reference sequence). The CDR3 spells CASSTHSGTAYGYTF. CDR3 DNA sequence: TGTGCCAGTAGTACCCACTCCGGGACAGCCTATGGCTACACCTTC.

This sequence joins TRBV27 and TRBJ2-1, with a weak D call TRBD2 (5 bases). The V end lost 3 bases, the J end lost 6 bases, and 12 bases lay between the germline ends. The CDR3 has 14 amino acids. Germline CDR1 is MNHEY and CDR2 is SMNVEV (reference sequence). The CDR3 coding sequence is TGTGCCAGCAGTTTCCCGGGGAAGAGCAATGAGCAGTTCTTC. Residues: CASSFPGKSNEQFF.

This clonotype was recorded at least ten times. The rearrangement links TRBV7-6 to TRBJ1-4; unclear D gene. The CDR3 covers 14 residues. Germline values: CDR1 SGHVS, CDR2 FNYEAQ. V gave up 4 bases and J gave up 7 bases, with 13 bases separating them. The CDR3 loop reads CASSSSLGVEKLFF. Here the CDR3 DNA reads TGTGCCAGCAGCTCTTCGCTGGGTGTTGAAAAACTGTTTTTT.

V usage is TRBV25-1 and J usage is TRBJ1-4; the D is unclear. Germline values: CDR1 MGHDK, CDR2 SYGVNS. V dropped 6 bases and J dropped 2 bases, with 7 bases sitting between them. This CDR3 is built from 13 residues. The CDR3 DNA reads as TGTGCCAGCAGGGCGGACACTAATGAAAAACTGTTTTTT. It encodes CASRADTNEKLFF.

V and J are TRBV5-5 and TRBJ2-2; D possibly matches TRBD1 or TRBD2 (6 bases each). V lost 6 bases to trimming and J lost 5 bases, with 17 bases between them. The CDR3 is 15 amino acids. Per germline, CDR1 SGHKS and CDR2 YYEKEE (reference sequence). CDR3 in amino acids: CASIGGQGLTGELFF. The CDR3 DNA sequence: TGTGCCAGCATCGGAGGGCAGGGGTTAACCGGGGAGCTGTTTTTT.

This clonotype was seen only a few times. The V gene is TRBV5-4, the J gene TRBJ1-2; 10 bases match TRBD1. The CDR3 is made up of 13 amino acids. With 5 bases clipped from V and 5 bases from J, the junction kept 3 bases outside the gene matches. Germline V gene lookup returns CDR1 SGHNT and CDR2 YYREEE (reference sequence). Here the CDR3 DNA reads TGTGCCAGCAGGAGGGACAGGGGATATGGCTACACCTTC. Its protein is CASRRDRGYGYTF.

This chain links TRBV27 with TRBJ1-5, with 11 bases aligning to TRBD1. V trimming: 4 bases; J trimming: 14 bases; junction bases outside the gene matches: 10. This CDR3 is 14 amino acids long. The germline gives CDR1 MNHEY, CDR2 SMNVEV (reference sequence). Here the CDR3 DNA reads TGTGCCAGCAGTTCCGGGACAGGGGGATTCGAAGAGCATTTT. Amino acids: CASSSGTGGFEEHF.

The V gene is TRBV12-3 or TRBV12-4, the J gene TRBJ1-4; D possibly corresponds to TRBD1 (5 bases). The CDR3 covers 13 residues. The ends were cut back, 4 bases at V and 7 bases at J, with 10 bases in the middle. CDR3 coding DNA: TGTGCCAGCAGTTCTCTGGGACCTGAAAAACTGTTTTTT. It encodes CASSSLGPEKLFF.

A few counts support this clonotype. This chain links TRBV20-1 with TRBJ2-1; TRBD1 agrees at 9 bases. The CDR3 loop spans 14 amino acids. Unmatched junction bases numbered 7, after V lost 6 bases and J lost 4 bases. The germline V gene encodes CDR1 DFQATT and CDR2 SNEGSKA (reference sequence). The CDR3 spells CSAIRDRAYNEQFF. CDR3 bases: TGCAGTGCCATCCGGGACAGGGCGTACAATGAGCAGTTCTTC.

This clonotype was recorded once. The CDR3 DNA reads as TGTGCCAGCAGCCTGGACCCCCGGGACTTTCTCAATGAGCAGTTCTTC. It specifies CASSLDPRDFLNEQFF. This chain connects TRBV5-6 to TRBJ2-1; TRBD2 might be the D (6 bases). Germline assignment: CDR1 SGHDT and CDR2 YYEEEE. The CDR3 extends over 16 amino acids. Trimming left V 4 bases short and J 6 bases short, with 20 bases between.

This clonotype was counted a few times. The V and J genes are TRBV6-2 or TRBV6-3 and TRBJ2-3; maybe TRBD1 (6 bases). With 0 bases removed from V and 5 bases from J, the gap between germline ends came to 15 bases. The germline V gene has CDR1 MNHEY and CDR2 SVGEGT. The CDR3 is made up of 16 amino acids. The CDR3 loop reads CASSYSVGRGEDTQYF. CDR3 coding DNA: TGTGCCAGCAGTTACTCGGTGGGCAGGGGAGAAGATACGCAGTATTTT.